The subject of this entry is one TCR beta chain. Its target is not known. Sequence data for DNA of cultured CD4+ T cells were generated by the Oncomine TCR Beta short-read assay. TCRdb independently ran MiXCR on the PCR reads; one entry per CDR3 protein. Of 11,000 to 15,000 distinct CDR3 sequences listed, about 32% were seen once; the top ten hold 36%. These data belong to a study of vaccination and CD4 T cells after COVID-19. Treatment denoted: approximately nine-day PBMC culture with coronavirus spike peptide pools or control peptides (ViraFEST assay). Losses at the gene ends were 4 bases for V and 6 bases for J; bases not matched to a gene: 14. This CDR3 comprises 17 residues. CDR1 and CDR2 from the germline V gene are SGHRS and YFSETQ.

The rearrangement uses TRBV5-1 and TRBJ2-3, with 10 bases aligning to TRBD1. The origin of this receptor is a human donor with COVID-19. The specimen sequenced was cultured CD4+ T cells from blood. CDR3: CASSLAPTGGGSDTQYF. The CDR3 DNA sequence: TGCGCCAGCAGCCTCGCCCCGACAGGGGGCGGGTCCGATACGCAGTATTTT.